A selection of T cell receptor beta chains follows, all from one sample in a study of identical twins. TCRdb itself ran the 5' RACE reads through MiXCR, one entry per CDR3 protein. Of around 240,000 distinct CDR3 sequences in the sample, around 6.6% were seen once. A further study also used this sample, focusing on yellow fever vaccine responses in identical twins.

The material sequenced was memory (CD45RO+) T cells sorted from blood. The receptor source for this set is a woman under 30 in good health. The CDR3 runs from the conserved cysteine through the conserved F or W. The D gene is left open where the match is weak.

CASSSSLVPDTQYF	.	TRBV27
CASKGSKRPPFYEQYF	.	TRBV28
CASSLGPRDPRNEQFF	.	TRBV12-3/TRBV12-4
CASSQDEVLGGDYGYTF	.	TRBV4-1
CASSDGQGEADTQYF	TRBD1	TRBV6-4
CAGHSGPTGELFF	.	TRBV5-6
CASRKTYQETQYF	.	TRBV27
CASSQVTSGSTEQYF	TRBD2	TRBV3-1
CASSKMASGSSYEQYF	TRBD2	TRBV7-2
CSAVGSKNTEAFF	.	TRBV20-1
CSAGKTDTYNEQFF	.	TRBV20-1
CSVLGLAGETQYF	TRBD2	TRBV29-1
CSARTPGWGNEKLFF	.	TRBV20-1
CSARRPQDTQYF	.	TRBV20-1
CASSSLTGTGESNEQFF	TRBD1	TRBV28
CAAADRGTDTQYF	TRBD1	TRBV19
CASSQTGVSTDTQYF	TRBD1	TRBV7-8
CASSALRVGDNNEQFF	.	TRBV9
CASSESSGGKVFGTDTQYF	TRBD2	TRBV25-1
CASSLGPRQGLYTEQFF	.	TRBV7-8
CASTREQSSYNEQFF	.	TRBV2
CASSLGSADTTDTQYF	.	TRBV5-1
CASSYPSGTHNQPQHF	.	TRBV6-5
CASSLSHQETQYF	.	TRBV11-2
CASSQDFGDQLYNEQFF	.	TRBV4-1
CARSPGLAGELFF	.	TRBV8-2
CASSSRTGDGNTIYF	TRBD1	TRBV5-7
CASSLEAGGLETQYF	TRBD2	TRBV7-9
CASSLAFGGRDYGYTF	.	TRBV5-1
CASRQKESNTGELFF	.	TRBV12-3/TRBV12-4
CASSYSIRTGSWNQPQHF	TRBD1	TRBV6-2/TRBV6-3
CSITELDTEAFF	.	TRBV29-1
CASSPRDRGLQPQHF	TRBD1	TRBV27
CASSLATTNEQFF	.	TRBV7-6
CSAKGRESSYEQYF	.	TRBV20-1
CSVQERTSGKGGEQFF	TRBD2	TRBV29-1
CASSLFHLRSGVRNEQFF	TRBD2	TRBV28
CASRQGGELFF	.	TRBV3-1
CASSVVKTGNTEAFF	.	TRBV12-3/TRBV12-4
CASSSGNGYTF	.	TRBV6-5
CASSLGAGSGAQYF	.	TRBV5-4
CSASEWTGYNEQFF	.	TRBV20-1
CSAIQDPWYNEQFF	.	TRBV20-1
CASTPGQGWAGNTGELFF	.	TRBV25-1
CAIKWGDTDTQYF	.	TRBV10-3
CASSSIPPIRGPPDIQYF	.	TRBV5-6
CASRAGTGSYNEQFF	TRBD1	TRBV5-6
CASSYSGKRGNTGELFF	TRBD2	TRBV6-2/TRBV6-3
CASSRGLAETQYF	TRBD2	TRBV12-3/TRBV12-4
CASSFTGGWDEQFF	TRBD1	TRBV7-9
CASSLAGLSYNEQFF	TRBD2	TRBV2
CASRRDRAQETQYF	TRBD1	TRBV5-1
CASSGVTGNTEAFF	.	TRBV2
CASSLEGRVEGGSYNEQFF	.	TRBV28
CASSLLAGVVDEQFF	TRBD2	TRBV7-9
CASTRQGNTGELFF	TRBD1	TRBV12-3/TRBV12-4
CASSEGQTTGELFF	TRBD1	TRBV5-1